Listed here are 26 T cell receptor beta chains from one sample, sequenced in a study of molecular identifiers for immune sequencing clone quantification. TCRdb redid the calling of the PCR reads with MiXCR, one entry per CDR3 protein. The table records under 600,000 distinct CDR3 sequences, about a quarter of them present only once. The sequenced sample was naive CD8+ T cells from blood, with Jurkat cell RNA spiked in. Subset noted: FACS-sorted CD8+CD4-CCR7+CD45RA+ naive T cells. The receptors originated from a human donor in good health. Some libraries in this study had Jurkat cell RNA spiked in.

The chain employs TRBV4-3 and TRBJ2-7; perhaps TRBD2 as D (6 bases). V was shortened by 1 base and J by 2 bases, with 12 bases between the two germline ends. The CDR3 contains 15 residues. Germline CDR1 reads LGHNA; CDR2 reads YSLEER. In DNA form, the CDR3 reads TGCGCCAGCAGCCAAGGTGGCGGCGGGACCTACGAGCAGTACTTC. Amino acids: CASSQGGGGTYEQYF.

The table lists this clonotype with many counts. The chain links TRBV7-9 to TRBJ1-2; a weak D match, TRBD1 (5 bases). V lost 2 bases and J lost 9, with 16 bases in between. Germline values: CDR1 SEHNR, CDR2 FQNEAQ (reference sequence). This CDR3 spans 14 amino acids. The CDR3 nucleotides are TGTGCCAGCAGCTTAACCACAGGTCCTTTACGCTACACCTTC. It yields the protein CASSLTTGPLRYTF.

This chain connects TRBV7-6 to TRBJ2-7, with D hard to call. The CDR3 has 13 residues. Trimming removed 5 bases from V and 4 bases from J, with 12 bases in between. The germline CDR1 and CDR2 sequences are SGHVS and FNYEAQ. The CDR3 region has the DNA TGTGCCAGCAGCCCCTCAGTGGGTTACGAGCAGTACTTC. Translated, it gives CASSPSVGYEQYF.

The chain combines TRBV6-6 with TRBJ2-7, with TRBD1 matching 7 bases. Germline V gene sequence: CDR1 MNHNY, CDR2 SVGAGI (reference sequence). The CDR3 is made up of 16 amino acids. With 5 bases clipped from V and 5 bases from J, the junction kept 15 bases outside the gene matches. The CDR3 spells CASSPTRTGAFHEQYF. The CDR3 DNA reads TGTGCCAGCAGTCCAACCCGGACAGGCGCTTTCCACGAGCAGTACTTC.

Concerning this clonotype itself: A much larger clonotype is one base distant, so this may be a read error. V gene TRBV29-1 combines with J gene TRBJ2-1; 7 bases align to TRBD2. The CDR3 runs to 14 residues. V gave up 3 bases and J gave up 5 bases; unmatched junction bases: 7. CDR1 is SQVTM and CDR2 is ANQGSEA in the germline V gene. CDR3 amino acids: CSVDLGRGDNEQFF. The CDR3 bases are TGCAGCGTTGATTTGGGACGGGGGGACAATGAGCAGTTCTTC.

This clonotype was recorded at least ten times. CDR3 in DNA: TGTGCCAGCAGTTACCTGGGACAGCCCACAGATACGCAGTATTTT. Translating it yields CASSYLGQPTDTQYF. This chain connects TRBV6-2 or TRBV6-3 to TRBJ2-3, with TRBD1 matching 7 bases. Trimming at V came to 2 bases and at J to 2 bases, leaving 4 bases not matched to a gene. Per germline, CDR1 MNHEY and CDR2 SVGEGT. The CDR3 has 15 residues.

This clonotype was seen at least ten times. This chain joins TRBV27 and TRBJ1-1, with 9 bases that match TRBD1. V shed 6 bases, J shed 4 bases, and the junction held 3 bases outside the gene matches. The CDR3 consists of 13 residues. The germline V gene encodes CDR1 MNHEY and CDR2 SMNVEV (reference sequence). DNA of the CDR3: TGTGCCAGCAGGGAGACAGGGGGCACTGAAGCTTTCTTT. Translating it yields CASRETGGTEAFF.

The V and J genes are TRBV19 and TRBJ2-1; D is ambiguous. The V end was cut by 0 bases, the J end by 6 bases, with 9 bases between. CDR3 size: 14 residues. CDR1 and CDR2 from the germline V gene are LNHDA and SQIVND (reference sequence). In nucleotides, the CDR3 is TGTGCCAGTAGTATAGATCTCCTGGGCAATGAGCAGTTCTTC. This codes for CASSIDLLGNEQFF.

The chain carries TRBV4-1 and TRBJ2-7, with TRBD2 matching over 7 bases. The CDR3 is 17 residues long. Germline CDR1 is MGHRA and CDR2 is YSYEKL. After removal of 1 base from V and 2 bases from J, the junction contained 11 bases not matched to a gene. The CDR3 nucleotides read TGCGCCAGCAGCCAAGGACCAGGCGGGAGAATCGCCTACGAGCAGTACTTC. Residues: CASSQGPGGRIAYEQYF.

This chain links TRBV3-2 with TRBJ1-5; no DNA check was done on the table's D call, TRBD1. TRBV3-2 is shown as a pseudogene. CDR3 length equals 16 residues. The CDR3 protein is CASSQPTRGSCQPQHF. CDR3 DNA: TGTGCCAGCAGCCAACCCACCAGGGGGTCTTGTCAGCCCCAGCATTTT.

This clonotype came up a few times. The chain uses TRBV5-6 and TRBJ1-3, with TRBD1 matching over 7 bases. The germline V gene has CDR1 SGHDT and CDR2 YYEEEE. The length of the CDR3 is 14 residues. After removal of 0 bases from V and 6 bases from J, the junction contained 3 bases not matched to a gene. The CDR3 protein is CASSLVQGLNTIYF. Here the CDR3 DNA reads TGTGCCAGCAGCTTGGTACAGGGGCTAAACACCATATATTTT.

The CDR3 sequence: CASSLVAGGQHEQFF. The CDR3 coding sequence is TGTGCCAGCAGTTTGGTAGCGGGGGGCCAACATGAGCAGTTCTTC. The chain uses TRBV12-3 or TRBV12-4 and TRBJ2-1; 10 nucleotides align to TRBD2. Losses at the gene ends were 3 bases for V and 8 bases for J; bases not matched to a gene: 7. The CDR3 sequence is 15 residues long.

The sample holds many counts of this clonotype. The V and J genes are TRBV20-1 and TRBJ2-7, with 8 bases matching TRBD2. Germline V gives CDR1 DFQATT, CDR2 SNEGSKA (reference sequence). The V segment lost 0 bases and the J segment 3 bases; nucleotides outside the gene matches: 7. The CDR3 loop spans 15 amino acids. The CDR3 DNA reads TGCAGTGCTAGAGATAGCACTAGCGGATACTACGAGCAGTACTTC. Translated, it gives CSARDSTSGYYEQYF.

Concerning this clonotype: An end of the junction does not agree with germline; a read error may underlie this. V usage is TRBV27 and J usage is TRBJ2-7, with a weak D call TRBD2 (7 bases). The CDR3 spans 15 residues. Germline CDR1 reads MNHEY; CDR2 reads SMNVEV (reference sequence). CDR3 region: CAGGPLGGGACGQCF. The DNA of the CDR3 is TGTGCCGGCGGTCCTCTGGGGGGGGGGGCCTGCGGGCAGTGCTTC.

The chain recombines TRBV7-9 with TRBJ2-1; 11 bases match TRBD2. CDR3 size: 15 residues. Per germline, CDR1 SEHNR and CDR2 FQNEAQ (reference sequence). J gave up 7 bases and V 3 bases, and 5 bases lay outside the gene matches. CDR3 DNA: TGTGCCAGCAGCTTCCCGACTAGCGGGGCAAATGAGCAGTTCTTC. Translation gives CASSFPTSGANEQFF.

This clonotype has ten or more counts. The chain uses TRBV5-5 and TRBJ2-7; D remains unclear. Between the trimmed V and J ends, which lost 0 bases and 2 bases, there was a span of 6 bases. The CDR3 sequence is 13 residues long. CDR1 is SGHKS, CDR2 YYEKEE, per germline (reference sequence). The CDR3 coding sequence is TGTGCCAGCAGCTTGGTTCGGCCCTACGAGCAGTACTTC. It encodes CASSLVRPYEQYF.

The V and J genes are TRBV7-9 and TRBJ1-1; D is unresolved. V gave up 10 bases and J gave up 1 base, with 7 bases separating them. The germline CDR1 and CDR2 sequences are SEHNR and FQNEAQ (reference sequence). CDR3 length: 11 residues. This chain's CDR3 is CATRRNTEAFF. DNA for the CDR3: TGTGCCACCAGAAGGAACACTGAAGCTTTCTTT.

This clonotype has a handful of counts. J is TRBJ1-5 and V is TRBV6-2 or TRBV6-3; TRBD1 matches at 9 bases. The germline V gene encodes CDR1 MNHEY and CDR2 SVGEGT. The CDR3 sequence is 16 residues long. Trimming at V came to 8 bases and at J to 1 base, leaving 9 bases not matched to a gene. The CDR3 nucleotides read TGTGCCAGCGGATTAACAGGGGGCCGCAGCAATCAGCCCCAGCATTTT. Its translation: CASGLTGGRSNQPQHF.

The chain recombines TRBV4-3 with TRBJ1-5; 7 bases align to TRBD1. The CDR3 extends over 15 amino acids. The V gene's germline CDR1 is LGHNA and CDR2 YSLEER. The ends lost 4 bases at V and 16 bases at J; junction bases unmatched: 19. The CDR3 sequence: CASSPDRDLSQPPHF. CDR3 DNA sequence: TGCGCCAGCAGCCCAGACAGGGACCTTTCGCAGCCCCCACATTTT.

The chain carries TRBV15 and TRBJ1-5; D unclear. V gave up 5 bases and J gave up 6 bases, with 20 bases separating them. The CDR3 has 16 residues. Germline CDR1 and CDR2: LNHNV and YYDKDF (reference sequence). The CDR3 sequence: CATSGPTFGLSQPQHF. CDR3 in DNA: TGTGCCACCAGCGGACCTACGTTTGGGTTGAGTCAGCCCCAGCATTTT.

Many counts were recorded for this clonotype. The chain joins TRBV4-1 to TRBJ1-1; D gene uncertain. CDR3 size: 15 residues. V lost 3 bases, J lost 0 bases, and 11 bases lay in between. In germline, CDR1 is MGHRA, CDR2 YSYEKL. In DNA, the CDR3 is TGCGCCAGCAGCCAGATGTGGGAGGTGAACACTGAAGCTTTCTTT. Translating gives CASSQMWEVNTEAFF.

This clonotype was recorded many times. The J gene is TRBJ1-5, the V gene TRBV2, with unresolved D. Per the germline V gene, CDR1 is SNHLY and CDR2 is FYNNEI. Trimming left V 2 bases short and J 6 bases short, with 14 bases between. CDR3 length: 15 amino acids. CDR3 nucleotide sequence: TGTGCCAGCAGTGAAAAGGGCTGGACCAGTCAGCCCCAGCATTTT. Residues: CASSEKGWTSQPQHF.

About this clonotype itself: This may be a read error: a much more frequent sequence differs by one nucleotide. This rearrangement joins TRBV29-1 to TRBJ1-1; D ambiguous. This CDR3 spans 12 amino acids. Germline V lookup: CDR1 SQVTM, CDR2 ANQGSEA. The CDR3 region has the DNA TGCAGCGTTTACAGAGTGAACACTGAAACTTTCTTT. This translates into CSVYRVNTETFF.

This clonotype was counted many times. The J gene is TRBJ1-1, the V gene TRBV4-1; TRBD1 is a possible D gene (6 bases). Germline V gene lookup returns CDR1 MGHRA and CDR2 YSYEKL. The CDR3 spans 13 residues. With 1 base removed from V and 6 bases from J, the gap between germline ends came to 9 bases. The CDR3 here is CASSQVTGPEAFF. The CDR3 DNA follows: TGCGCCAGCAGCCAAGTTACAGGGCCTGAAGCTTTCTTT.

This clonotype has only a few counts. The CDR3 reads CASSFGGQENQPQHF. CDR3 coding DNA: TGTGCCAGCAGTTTTGGGGGACAGGAGAATCAGCCCCAGCATTTT. This chain links TRBV27 with TRBJ1-5; TRBD1 matches 8 bases. The CDR3 sequence is 15 residues long. With 3 bases clipped from V and 4 bases from J, the junction kept 5 bases outside the gene matches. In germline, CDR1 is MNHEY, CDR2 SMNVEV (reference sequence).

This chain uses TRBV19 with TRBJ1-1, with D maybe TRBD1 (6 bases). The germline gives CDR1 LNHDA, CDR2 SQIVND (reference sequence). V lost 3 bases, J lost 0 bases, and 14 bases lay in between. The CDR3 consists of 16 residues. The CDR3 here is CASSMGWGQLNTEAFF. CDR3 DNA sequence: TGTGCCAGTAGTATGGGGTGGGGGCAGCTGAACACTGAAGCTTTCTTT.